This T cell receptor beta chain was retrieved from a study of breast tumors, draining lymph nodes, adjacent tissues. Using its own MiXCR run on the multiplex PCR reads, TCRdb lists one record per CDR3 protein. The sample contains some 170,000 distinct CDR3 sequences, roughly a third of which appear only once. Study-wide results and limits: Tumor TCR diversity was below lymph nodes but above nontumor tissue.

Breast cancer patients provided tissue from their axillary draining lymph nodes. This clonotype was detected a few times. No antigen is known for it. A much bigger clone sits one base away, suggesting this may be a read error. The CDR3 is 16 amino acids. V lost 6 bases and J lost 0, with 16 bases in between. In germline, CDR1 is SGHNT, CDR2 YYREEE (reference sequence). Sequencing input: axillary lymph node tissue. The V gene is TRBV5-4, the J gene TRBJ2-1, with D perhaps matching TRBD2 (6 bases). The TCR sequence derives from a female donor with breast cancer. Some clones in this sample may be carry-over from other donors' samples. CDR3 coding DNA: TGTGCCAGCAAATTTGGAGGGACGGCCTCCTACAATGAGCAGTTCTTC. Translated: CASKFGGTASYNEQFF.